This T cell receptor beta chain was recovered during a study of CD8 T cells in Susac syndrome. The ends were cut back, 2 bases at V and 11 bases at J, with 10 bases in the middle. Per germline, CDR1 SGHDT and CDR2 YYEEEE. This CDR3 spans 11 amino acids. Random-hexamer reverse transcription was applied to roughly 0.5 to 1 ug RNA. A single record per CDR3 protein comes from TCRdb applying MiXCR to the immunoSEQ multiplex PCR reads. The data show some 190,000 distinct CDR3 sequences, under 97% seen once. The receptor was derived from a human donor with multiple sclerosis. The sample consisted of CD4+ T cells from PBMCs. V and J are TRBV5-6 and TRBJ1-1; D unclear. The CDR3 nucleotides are TGTGCCAGCAGCTTCTCCGGGAAGGCTTTCTTT. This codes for CASSFSGKAFF.